The 2 T cell receptor beta chains given below trace back to one sample, sequenced in a study of T cells in Graves' hyperthyroidism and ophthalmopathy. Amplification of TCR beta CDR3 regions used RNA as the template. The TCR CDR3 first-round RT-PCR relied on the HTBI primer set. TCRdb processed the multiplex PCR reads anew with MiXCR; each CDR3 protein has one entry. The sample carries some 400,000 distinct CDR3 sequences, approximately 19% recorded once. Material: blood. These TCRs come from a woman aged 18-30 years with Graves' hyperthyroidism.

This clonotype showed up many times. J is TRBJ2-7 and V is TRBV20-1; D call uncertain. In germline, CDR1 is DFQATT, CDR2 SNEGSKA (reference sequence). Trimming pared 6 bases from V and 2 bases from J, leaving 11 bases between. The CDR3 length is 12 residues. The CDR3 DNA reads as TGCAGTGCCACCGGACGGGCCTACGAGCAGTACTTC. It specifies CSATGRAYEQYF.

The sample holds a few counts of this clonotype. The J gene is TRBJ2-2, the V gene TRBV6-1, with D possibly being TRBD1 or TRBD2 (6 bases each). CDR1 MNHNS and CDR2 SASEGT come from the germline V gene. V was cut by 5 bases and J by 5 bases, with 18 bases left in between. The length of the CDR3 is 16 residues. CDR3: CASSLMGQGRTGELFF. The DNA of the CDR3 is TGTGCCAGCAGTCTGATGGGGCAGGGGAGGACCGGGGAGCTGTTTTTT.